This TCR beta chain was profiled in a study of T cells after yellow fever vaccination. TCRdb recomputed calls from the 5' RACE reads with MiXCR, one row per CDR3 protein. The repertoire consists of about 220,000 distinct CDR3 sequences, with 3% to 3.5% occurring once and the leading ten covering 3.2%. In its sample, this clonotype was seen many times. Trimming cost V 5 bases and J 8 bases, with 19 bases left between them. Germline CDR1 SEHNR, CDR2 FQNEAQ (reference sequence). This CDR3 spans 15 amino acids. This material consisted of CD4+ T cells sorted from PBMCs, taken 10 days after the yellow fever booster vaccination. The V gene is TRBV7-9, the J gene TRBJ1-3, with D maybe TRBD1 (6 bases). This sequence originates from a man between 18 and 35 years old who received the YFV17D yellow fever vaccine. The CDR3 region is CASSRGDRTRDTIYF. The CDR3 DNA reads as TGTGCCAGCAGCAGAGGAGACAGGACGCGAGACACCATATATTTT.